The TCR beta chain under discussion was sequenced for a study of CD8 T cells in Susac syndrome (dated by TCRdb to about 2019). The study in broad terms: The study used repertoire sequencing to test whether antigen drove CD8+ T cell activation and differentiation in Susac syndrome. Clonality of the CD8+ T cell repertoire was compared between eleven to twelve healthy donors, approximately 14 Susac syndrome patients and fewer than 16 multiple sclerosis patients.

RNA was extracted using the RNeasy kit, and roughly 0.45 to 1 microgram was reverse transcribed with random hexamers. The immunoSEQ multiplex PCR assay, covering 54 Vbeta and 13 Jbeta segments, was used to amplify TCR beta CDR3 regions. PCR amplification bias was corrected by using a synthetic template baseline for primer optimization and computational correction. The original methods were these. Reads were assigned to V, D and J genes according to IMGT and analyzed in immunoSEQ Analyzer, with only productive sequences retained. Clonality was computed as one minus Shannon entropy normalized by log2 of the number of productive unique sequences. Public and private clones were assessed among the 100 most prevalent clones of each patient and control. Susac-specific clones were defined as absent from healthy and MS cohorts, about 1,000 published viral clones and other ImmuneACCESS disease sequences. TCRdb applied fastp at Q25 and MiXCR to the public reads, then kept only in-frame beta chains. Every entry covers one CDR3 protein and lists the most common genes and DNA from its rows. The V and J calls here are based on TCRdb, not the publication. Within this sample are some 130,000 distinct CDR3 sequences, with 90% to 95% of them counted one time only. 0.24% of the sample rests with the top ten.

Peripheral blood CD8+ and CD4+ T cells from healthy donors, Susac syndrome patients and multiple sclerosis patients were profiled by high-throughput TCR beta sequencing. Multiple sclerosis controls were treatment-naive patients with stable or active relapsing-remitting disease fulfilling revised McDonald criteria. CD8+ TEMRA cells were enriched by FACS, while bulk CD8+ and CD4+ T cells were purified by magnetic negative isolation. Blood was collected in EDTA tubes and processed within 24 hours, with PBMCs isolated through density gradient centrifugation. PBMCs intended for TCR sequencing were frozen in liquid nitrogen and were later thawed in a 37 degrees C water bath. The sorted or isolated CD4+, CD8+ and CD8+ TEMRA cells had a purity of 90% or higher. Relative to germline, V is 7 bases shorter and J is 4 bases shorter, with 17 bases between their ends. From cysteine to phenylalanine, the CDR3 is 15 amino acids long. Only the CDR3 part of the read is kept: 45 bases, read in frame from the first base. Based on the germline V gene (reference sequence), the CDR1 and CDR2 sequences are SEHNR and FQNEAQ.

The paper's findings and limits, for the study overall: The TCR sequencing and HLA analysis was acknowledged to have included a relatively small number of individuals.

As to this clonotype: No antigen is known for it. No base-level quality is on record; no much larger clone is a single base apart.

Sequencing was carried out using CD8+ T cells from PBMCs. This chain is built from TRBV7-9 and TRBJ2-1; 5 matching bases give a weak D call of TRBD1. The source is a human donor with multiple sclerosis. For the CDR3, the sequence is CASIHGAGVYNEQFF. At the DNA level, the sequence is TGTGCCAGCATCCATGGGGCAGGAGTATACAATGAGCAGTTCTTC.